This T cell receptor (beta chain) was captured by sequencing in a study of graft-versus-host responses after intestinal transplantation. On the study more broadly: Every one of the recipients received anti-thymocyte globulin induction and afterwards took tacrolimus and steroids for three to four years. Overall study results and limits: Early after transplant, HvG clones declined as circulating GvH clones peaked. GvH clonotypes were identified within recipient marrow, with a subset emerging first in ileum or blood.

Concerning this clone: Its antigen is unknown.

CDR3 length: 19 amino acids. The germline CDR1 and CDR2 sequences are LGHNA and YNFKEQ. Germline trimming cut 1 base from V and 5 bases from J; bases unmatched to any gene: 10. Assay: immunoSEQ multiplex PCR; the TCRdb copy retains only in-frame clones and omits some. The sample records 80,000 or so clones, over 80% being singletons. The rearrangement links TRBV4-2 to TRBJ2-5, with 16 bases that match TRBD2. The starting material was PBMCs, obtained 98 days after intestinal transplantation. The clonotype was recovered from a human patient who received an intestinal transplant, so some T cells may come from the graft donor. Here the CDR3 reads CASSQVLGLAGGYEETQYF. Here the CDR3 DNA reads TGTGCCAGCAGCCAAGTCCTGGGACTAGCGGGGGGGTATGAGGAGACCCAGTACTTC.